The rows below give T cell receptor beta chains drawn from one sample of a study of OX40 agonist ivuxolimab in advanced cancers. The table came from immunoSEQ multiplex PCR; TCRdb's copy has only in-frame clones and leaves some out. This repertoire shows approximately 41,000 clones, approximately 90% found once; its top ten account for roughly 40%. The material was CD4+ or CD8+ T cells sorted from blood, obtained in a trial of the OX40 agonist ivuxolimab. These receptors were taken from an adult with an advanced solid tumor such as melanoma, head and neck, liver or kidney cancer. Both conserved end residues are part of each CDR3. Each record gives: CDR3 length, V gene, J gene, D gene, clone size, CDR3 protein, CDR3 DNA. The D gene is left open where the match is weak. Size values are once, few and many counts, or a class for expanded clones, and some rows have none.

15	TRBV27	TRBJ1-2	TRBD1	NA	CASSLLGDRGDGYTF	TGTGCCAGCAGTTTATTAGGGGACAGGGGGGATGGCTACACCTTC
13	TRBV4-1	TRBJ2-7	NA	NA	CASSQDRGYEQYF	TGCGCCAGCAGCCAAGATCGTGGGTACGAGCAGTACTTC
14	TRBV9	TRBJ2-7	TRBD2	NA	CASSLGLADYEQYF	TGTGCCAGCAGCCTCGGACTAGCGGACTACGAGCAGTACTTC
14	TRBV6-1	TRBJ2-7	NA	NA	CASSEVVGTDEQYF	TGTGCCAGCAGTGAAGTAGTAGGGACCGACGAGCAGTACTTC
13	TRBV19	TRBJ1-2	NA	NA	CASSPETFYGYTF	TGTGCCAGTAGCCCGGAGACCTTTTATGGCTACACCTTC
14	TRBV14	TRBJ2-7	NA	NA	CASSLTGPGAEQYF	TGTGCCAGCAGCTTAACAGGGCCCGGGGCCGAGCAGTACTTC
14	TRBV4-1	TRBJ2-7	NA	NA	CASSQSPNPYEQYF	TGCGCCAGCAGCCAATCCCCTAATCCCTACGAGCAGTACTTC
14	TRBV10-3	TRBJ1-1	NA	NA	CAISEIQGNTEAFF	TGTGCCATCAGTGAGATACAGGGGAACACTGAAGCTTTCTTT
14	TRBV29-1	TRBJ2-7	NA	few	CSVAQGSTYGEQYF	TGCAGCGTAGCCCAGGGCTCAACCTACGGGGAGCAGTACTTC
14	TRBV5-1	TRBJ2-7	NA	NA	CASSLFPGTYEQYF	TGCGCCAGCAGCTTGTTCCCAGGGACCTACGAGCAGTACTTC
15	TRBV7-9	TRBJ2-7	TRBD2	NA	CASSPSGVDLGEQYF	TGTGCCAGCAGCCCTAGCGGGGTAGACTTGGGCGAGCAGTACTTC
13	TRBV11-3	TRBJ2-2	NA	once	CASSPLQNGELFF	TGTGCCAGCAGCCCTCTGCAAAACGGGGAGCTGTTTTTT
13	TRBV21-1	TRBJ1-1	NA	once	CASSKDEQTEAFF	TGTGCCAGCAGCAAAGATGAGCAGACTGAAGCTTTCTTT
13	TRBV7-6	TRBJ2-3	NA	NA	CASSAILGDTQYF	TGTGCCAGCAGCGCGATCTTGGGAGATACGCAGTATTTT
13	TRBV6-1	TRBJ2-5	NA	NA	CASSDSGAQTQYF	TGTGCCAGCAGTGATTCCGGGGCGCAAACCCAGTACTTC
15	TRBV7-3	TRBJ1-3	NA	NA	CASSLDRSSGNTIYF	TGTGCCAGCAGCCTCGACAGGAGCTCTGGAAACACCATATATTTT
14	TRBV28	TRBJ1-1	NA	once	CASSFLGPNTEAFF	TGTGCCAGCAGTTTTTTGGGCCCTAACACTGAAGCTTTCTTT
13	TRBV6-1	TRBJ2-7	NA	NA	CASSPHEAYEQYF	TGTGCCAGCAGCCCTCACGAAGCCTACGAGCAGTACTTC
16	TRBV27	TRBJ2-5	TRBD1	NA	CASSPDRGTLLETQYF	TGTGCCAGCAGTCCTGACAGGGGAACGCTTCTAGAGACCCAGTACTTC
17	TRBV28	TRBJ2-7	NA	once	CASSLIVAGLSSYEQYF	TGTGCCAGCAGTTTAATAGTCGCAGGTCTTAGCTCCTACGAGCAGTACTTC
16	TRBV28	TRBJ1-5	TRBD1	NA	CASSQSGTGFGKPQHF	TGTGCCAGCAGTCAATCTGGGACAGGCTTTGGGAAGCCCCAGCATTTT
16	TRBV5-1	TRBJ2-1	NA	NA	CASSDRGLAVSNEQFF	TGCGCCAGCAGCGATCGGGGGCTAGCAGTCAGCAATGAGCAGTTCTTC
17	TRBV7-8	TRBJ2-7	NA	NA	CASSSGDPSRGVREQYF	TGTGCCAGCAGCTCCGGTGACCCCTCTAGGGGGGTACGAGAGCAGTACTTC
17	TRBV28	TRBJ1-4	NA	NA	CASSFRQIEATNEKLFF	TGTGCCAGCAGTTTTCGACAGATAGAAGCAACTAATGAAAAACTGTTTTTT
13	TRBV28	TRBJ2-1	NA	NA	CASSLVEYNEQFF	TGTGCCAGCAGTTTAGTAGAATACAATGAGCAGTTCTTC
16	TRBV5-1	TRBJ2-1	TRBD1	NA	CASNPGTGAYYNEQFF	TGCGCCAGCAACCCCGGGACAGGGGCCTACTACAATGAGCAGTTCTTC
17	TRBV27	TRBJ1-6	TRBD1	NA	CASSLSSRTGNNSPLHF	TGTGCCAGCAGTTTATCTTCCCGGACAGGGAATAATTCACCCCTCCACTTT
12	TRBV29-1	TRBJ2-3	NA	NA	CSVELAPDTQYF	TGCAGCGTTGAACTAGCCCCAGATACGCAGTATTTT
15	TRBV19	TRBJ1-2	TRBD1	NA	CASSADREINYGYTF	TGTGCCAGTAGTGCGGACAGGGAGATTAACTATGGCTACACCTTC
14	TRBV27	TRBJ2-5	NA	NA	CASSLYPGQETQYF	TGTGCCAGCAGTTTATATCCGGGACAAGAGACCCAGTACTTC
16	TRBV11-2	TRBJ1-2	NA	NA	CASSLVGEMTYYGYTF	TGTGCCAGCAGCTTAGTAGGAGAAATGACTTACTATGGCTACACCTTC
12	TRBV11-2	TRBJ2-2	NA	NA	CASSSGTGELFF	TGTGCCAGCAGCTCAGGAACCGGGGAGCTGTTTTTT
15	TRBV9	TRBJ2-2	NA	NA	CASSEGAGGTGELFF	TGTGCCAGCAGCGAAGGTGCAGGGGGGACCGGGGAGCTGTTTTTT
15	TRBV9	TRBJ2-3	TRBD2	few	CASSSSGVFSDTQYF	TGTGCCAGCAGTTCTAGCGGGGTTTTCTCAGATACGCAGTATTTT
12	TRBV6-5	TRBJ1-1	NA	NA	CASTQTNTEAFF	TGTGCCAGCACACAGACGAACACTGAAGCTTTCTTT
14	TRBV28	TRBJ2-1	NA	NA	CASSLSGAPNEQFF	TGTGCCAGCAGTTTATCGGGGGCCCCCAATGAGCAGTTCTTC
16	TRBV29-1	TRBJ2-3	TRBD2	NA	CSVEDLELAGGPEQYF	TGCAGCGTTGAAGATCTAGAACTAGCGGGGGGGCCTGAGCAGTATTTT
14	TRBV5-6	TRBJ2-1	NA	NA	CASSLISSYNEQFF	TGTGCCAGCAGCTTGATTAGCTCATACAATGAGCAGTTCTTC
14	TRBV9	TRBJ2-1	NA	NA	CASSVGGATLWQFF	TGTGCCAGCAGCGTAGGCGGGGCCACCCTGTGGCAGTTCTTC
18	TRBV4-3	TRBJ2-7	TRBD1	NA	CASSQDGWTGVTSYEQYF	TGCGCCAGCAGCCAAGATGGTTGGACAGGGGTTACGTCCTACGAGCAGTACTTC
14	TRBV7-9	TRBJ2-5	TRBD2	NA	CASSLVAGEETQYF	TGTGCCAGCAGCTTGGTAGCGGGGGAGGAGACCCAGTACTTC
13	TRBV7-2	TRBJ1-1	NA	medium-sized	CASSPGPGLEAFF	TGTGCCAGCAGTCCCGGTCCGGGACTAGAAGCTTTCTTT
14	TRBV28	TRBJ1-5	NA	NA	CASSLTGVNQPQHF	TGTGCCAGCAGTTTAACGGGGGTTAATCAGCCCCAGCATTTT
16	TRBV28	TRBJ2-3	TRBD1	once	CASSLGTGGFGDTQYF	TGTGCCAGCAGTTTGGGGACAGGGGGCTTCGGAGATACGCAGTATTTT
14	TRBV4-3	TRBJ2-7	NA	NA	CASSQEWVSNEQYF	TGCGCCAGCAGCCAAGAATGGGTAAGCAACGAGCAGTACTTC
14	TRBV6-5	TRBJ2-1	NA	NA	CASSYFNSGNEQFF	TGTGCCAGCAGTTACTTCAACAGCGGTAATGAGCAGTTCTTC
12	TRBV5-4	TRBJ2-7	NA	NA	CASSPGTDEQYF	TGTGCCAGCAGCCCCGGGACGGACGAGCAGTACTTC
14	TRBV29-1	TRBJ1-4	NA	NA	CSVPGGATNEKLFF	TGCAGCGTCCCTGGGGGGGCAACTAATGAAAAACTGTTTTTT
16	TRBV2	TRBJ2-7	TRBD1	NA	CASSGSGDRGSYEQYF	TGTGCCAGCAGTGGATCAGGGGACAGGGGTTCGTACGAGCAGTACTTC